The 20 T cell receptor beta chains listed next were all sequenced from one sample in a study of breast tumors, draining lymph nodes, adjacent tissues. Breast cancer patients provided tissue from their axillary draining lymph nodes. Each CDR3 protein gets one entry after TCRdb re-called the multiplex PCR reads with MiXCR. The table records 65,000 to 80,000 distinct CDR3 sequences, about 21% of them present only once. Sequenced: axillary lymph node tissue. The source of these receptors is a female donor with breast cancer. Some clones in this sample may be carry-over from other donors' samples.

This clonotype was seen many times. V usage is TRBV4-1 and J usage is TRBJ1-4; the D gene is possibly TRBD1 (5 bases). Trimming stripped 4 bases from V and 4 bases from J, with 13 bases between. CDR1 MGHRA and CDR2 YSYEKL come from the germline V gene. This CDR3 has 15 amino acids. CDR3 protein: CASSRAAGGNEKLFF. The CDR3 DNA reads TGCGCCAGCAGCCGAGCAGCGGGGGGTAATGAAAAACTGTTTTTT.

Remarks on this clonotype: A much more abundant neighbour one base away suggests this may be a read error. The V and J genes are TRBV19 and TRBJ2-1; the match to TRBD2 covers 7 bases. CDR1 is LNHDA and CDR2 is SQIVND in the germline V gene (reference sequence). J gave up 9 bases and V 0 bases, and 17 bases lay outside the gene matches. This CDR3 region has 18 residues. The chain's CDR3 is CASSIEGWGIAGVSEQFF. CDR3 bases: TGTGCCAGTAGTATAGAGGGCTGGGGGATCGCGGGGGTAAGTGAGCAGTTCTTC.

There are many counts of this clonotype. This chain links TRBV7-6 with TRBJ2-3; D unresolved. The CDR3 consists of 11 residues. Trimming shortened V by 8 bases and J by 4 bases, and 7 bases separated the two germline ends. CDR1 is SGHVS, CDR2 FNYEAQ, per germline. This CDR3 is CASANSDTQYF. Written as DNA, the CDR3 is TGTGCCAGCGCTAACTCAGATACGCAGTATTTT.

The table lists this clonotype with many counts. The CDR3 sequence is CASSLGTGANQPQHF. CDR3 sequence (DNA): TGCGCCAGCAGCCTGGGGACAGGGGCCAATCAGCCCCAGCATTTT. The V gene is TRBV4-3, the J gene TRBJ1-5; 10 nucleotides match TRBD1. The CDR3 runs 15 residues. CDR1 is LGHNA, CDR2 YSLEER, per germline. With V trimmed by 4 bases and J by 3 bases, 3 bases remained unmatched.

A remark on this clonotype: This may stem from a read error, because a much larger clone lies one nucleotide away. The gene calls are TRBV9 and TRBJ2-3, with TRBD2 matching over 8 bases. The CDR3 runs to 16 residues. Germline CDR1 and CDR2: SGDLS and YYNGEE. The V gene end was trimmed by 0 bases and the J gene end by 6 bases; junction bases not matched to a gene: 9. Here the CDR3 reads CASSVGGSGNSDTQYF. The CDR3 DNA reads TGTGCCAGCAGCGTAGGAGGTAGCGGGAATTCGGATACGCAGTATTTT.

Only a few counts were recorded for this clonotype. V is TRBV28 and J is TRBJ1-5; D might be TRBD1 (5 bases). V dropped 8 bases and J dropped 7 bases, with 18 bases sitting between them. Germline CDR1 MDHEN, CDR2 SYDVKM. The CDR3 is 14 amino acids. The DNA for the CDR3 is TGTGCCAGCGGTTCATTGACAGAGGGCCAGCCCCAGCATTTT. It translates to CASGSLTEGQPQHF.

Many counts were recorded for this clonotype. The chain uses TRBV5-1 and TRBJ2-3, with 10 nucleotides matching TRBD1. After removal of 0 bases from V and 4 bases from J, the junction contained 5 bases not matched to a gene. From germline, CDR1 is SGHRS and CDR2 YFSETQ. The CDR3 runs to 16 residues. As DNA, the CDR3 is TGCGCCAGCAGCTTGGCGGGACAGGGGTTTCCAGATACGCAGTATTTT. Amino acids: CASSLAGQGFPDTQYF.

This clonotype was found many times. The chain joins TRBV6-6 to TRBJ2-2, with 7 bases lining up with TRBD2. This CDR3 has 16 residues. Germline assignment: CDR1 MNHNY and CDR2 SVGAGI (reference sequence). V dropped 0 bases and J dropped 6; count of bases not matched to a gene: 7. CDR3 sequence reads: CASSYSITRGAGELFF. The CDR3 bases are TGTGCCAGCAGTTACTCGATCACCCGGGGGGCCGGGGAGCTGTTTTTT.

Many counts were recorded for this clonotype. This chain links TRBV20-1 with TRBJ2-5; 12 bases map to TRBD2. J lost 0 bases, V lost 8 bases, and 4 bases had no gene match. The CDR3 contains 14 residues. Germline lookup yields CDR1 DFQATT and CDR2 SNEGSKA (reference sequence). The CDR3 here is CSPTSGSYQETQYF. DNA of the CDR3: TGCAGTCCGACTAGCGGGAGTTACCAAGAGACCCAGTACTTC.

The V call is TRBV28, the J call TRBJ2-7; 7 positions match TRBD1. The length of the CDR3 is 17 residues. CDR1 and CDR2 from the germline V gene are MDHEN and SYDVKM. The V and J ends lost 3 bases and 4 bases, in that order; junction bases with no gene match: 15. The CDR3 region has the DNA TGTGCCAGCAGTTTCACGATAGGGGGCGCCGTGGATTACGAGCAGTACTTC. Its translation: CASSFTIGGAVDYEQYF. The whole variable domain, filled in from reference TRBV28 and TRBJ2-7, reads DVKVTQSSRYLVKRTGEKVFLECVQDMDHENMFWYRQDPGLGLRLIYFSYDVKMKEKGDIPEGYSVSREKKERFSLILESASTNQTSMYLCASSFTIGGAVDYEQYFGPGTRLTVT.

The chain is built from TRBV27 and TRBJ1-3, with D possibly being TRBD1 (5 bases). This CDR3 is built from 18 residues. V dropped 6 bases and J dropped 0 bases, with 21 bases sitting between them. Germline CDR1 is MNHEY and CDR2 is SMNVEV (reference sequence). CDR3 sequence: CASSSRLSGGSSGNTIYF. The DNA of the CDR3 is TGTGCCAGCAGCTCGAGACTATCGGGGGGGAGCTCTGGAAACACCATATATTTT.

This clonotype was detected only a few times. The chain links TRBV30 to TRBJ1-2; D may be TRBD1 (6 bases). The ends were cut back, 4 bases at V and 4 bases at J, with 19 bases in the middle. The CDR3 runs to 15 residues. Germline CDR1 GTSNPN, CDR2 SVGIG (reference sequence). This CDR3 is CAWNSDSLSGYGYTF. In nucleotides, the CDR3 is TGTGCCTGGAACTCGGACAGCCTCTCGGGCTATGGCTACACCTTC.

This clonotype has a count of ten or more. The genes are TRBV7-2 and TRBJ2-3; no firm D call. Per the germline V gene, CDR1 is SGHTA and CDR2 is FQGNSA. Trimming took off 2 bases at V and 3 bases at J, with 6 bases between the two ends. The length of the CDR3 is 13 residues. CDR3 DNA sequence: TGTGCCAGCAGCTTAATGGGGACAGATACGCAGTATTTT. Amino acids: CASSLMGTDTQYF.

In this sample, this clonotype turned up many times. V is TRBV6-2 or TRBV6-3 and J is TRBJ2-1, with 9 bases identical to TRBD2. There are 16 residues in the CDR3. Germline-derived CDR1 and CDR2 are MNHEY and SVGEGT. The trim removed 2 bases at V and 8 bases at J, leaving 10 bases unmatched. The CDR3 here is CASSYEAGGGRDEQFF. DNA of the CDR3: TGTGCCAGCAGTTACGAGGCGGGAGGGGGTCGGGATGAGCAGTTCTTC.

V and J are TRBV12-3 or TRBV12-4 and TRBJ1-1; D ambiguous. V was clipped by 1 base and J by 0 bases, with 12 bases between them. The CDR3 is made up of 16 amino acids. CDR3 sequence reads: CASSLGGRGVNTEAFF. The CDR3 bases are TGTGCCAGCAGTTTAGGAGGGCGGGGAGTGAACACTGAAGCTTTCTTT.

The chain links TRBV7-9 to TRBJ2-1, with D uncertain. Deletions cut 2 bases from V and 9 bases from J, with 11 bases between. In germline, CDR1 is SEHNR, CDR2 FQNEAQ (reference sequence). This CDR3 spans 13 amino acids. CDR3 loop: CASSLLLYGEQFF. The CDR3 nucleotides are TGTGCCAGCAGCTTACTCCTATACGGTGAGCAGTTCTTC.

This clonotype rates as medium-sized (0.01 to 0.1%). The rearrangement links TRBV15 to TRBJ2-5; 9 positions match TRBD1. The CDR3 totals 15 residues. Germline CDR1 LNHNV, CDR2 YYDKDF (reference sequence). V gave up 1 base and J gave up 5 bases; unmatched junction bases: 5. The CDR3 region is CATSRAGQGQETQYF. CDR3 bases: TGTGCCACCAGCAGAGCGGGACAGGGCCAGGAGACCCAGTACTTC.

This clonotype was counted at least ten times. The V gene is TRBV11-2, the J gene TRBJ1-6; a weak D match, TRBD1 (6 bases). This CDR3 region has 14 residues. Germline CDR1 reads SGHAT; CDR2 reads FQNNGV. V shed 9 bases and J shed 5 bases, with 14 bases lying between them. CDR3 in amino acids: CASVGGLHNSPLHF. In nucleotides, the CDR3 is TGTGCCAGTGTGGGGGGGCTTCATAATTCACCCCTCCACTTT.

As regards this clonotype: Just one base apart from a much larger clone, this may be a read error. V and J are TRBV12-5 and TRBJ2-1; tentatively, D is TRBD1 (5 bases). Trimming pared 1 base from V and 0 bases from J, leaving 10 bases between. The CDR3 loop spans 16 amino acids. Germline V gene lookup returns CDR1 LGHNT and CDR2 FRNRAP. CDR3 loop: CASGLGQTASYNEQFF. In nucleotides, the CDR3 is TGTGCTAGTGGTTTGGGACAGACTGCCTCCTACAATGAGCAGTTCTTC.

At least ten counts were recorded for this clonotype. The chain couples TRBV20-1 to TRBJ2-7, with a weak D call TRBD2 (5 bases). Germline V lookup: CDR1 DFQATT, CDR2 SNEGSKA (reference sequence). V lost 4 bases and J lost 0, with 13 bases in between. This CDR3 has 14 residues. CDR3 bases: TGCAGTGCTATAGCGACATCTTCCTCCTACGAGCAGTACTTC. Its protein is CSAIATSSSYEQYF.